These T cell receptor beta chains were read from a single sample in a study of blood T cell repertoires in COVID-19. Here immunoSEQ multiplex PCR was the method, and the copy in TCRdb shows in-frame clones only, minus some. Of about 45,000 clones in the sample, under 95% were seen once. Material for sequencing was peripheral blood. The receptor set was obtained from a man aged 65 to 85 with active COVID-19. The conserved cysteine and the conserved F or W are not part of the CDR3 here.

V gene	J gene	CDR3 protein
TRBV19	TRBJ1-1	ASSLQGAGTEAF
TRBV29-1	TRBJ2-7	SVEGQVGYEQY
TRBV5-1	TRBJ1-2	ASSSTGVDYGYT
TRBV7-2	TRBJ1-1	ASSPRVNTEAF
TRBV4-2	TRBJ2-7	ASSQDLPVGGEQY
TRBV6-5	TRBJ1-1	ASSYSGARVVEAF
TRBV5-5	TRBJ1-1	ASSYGTGAAF
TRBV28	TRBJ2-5	ASRVRQGGETQY
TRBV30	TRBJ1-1	AWREWAGGGYTEAF
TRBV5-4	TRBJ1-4	ASSSDRGPEKLF
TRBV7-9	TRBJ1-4	ASRNGGSFEKLF
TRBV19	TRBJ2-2	ASSIDRLAGGPGELF
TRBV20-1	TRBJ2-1	SASILSGGGPRNEQF
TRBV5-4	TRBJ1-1	ASSAGSLNTEAF
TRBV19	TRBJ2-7	ASSTLDSTGLYEQY